These 10 T cell receptor beta chains were sequenced from one sample in a study of long-term antiretroviral therapy in people with HIV (dated by TCRdb to between 2022 and 2023). Sequencing of the TRB variable region was done with the immunoSEQ hsTCRB v3.0 assay at survey level resolution. TCRdb re-hosts the immuneACCESS table, in-frame sequences only. Its copies lack some clones; in the studies checked, an unresolved V gene accounts for under half of them, and the cause for the rest is not known. The sample includes some 25,000 clones, with roughly 80% observed a single time. Roughly 5.7% of the sample rests with the top ten. This specimen consisted of unsorted PBMCs, obtained 0.7 years before starting antiretroviral therapy. The source is a man aged 25 to 40 with HIV.

The CDR3 spells CASLGRGYTF. The CDR3 DNA reads TGTGCCAGCCTCGGACGGGGCTACACCTTC. The V and J genes are TRBV6-1 and TRBJ1-2; D unclear. The V gene lost 8 bases and the J gene lost 8 bases, with 9 bases spanning the gap. Germline assignment: CDR1 MNHNS and CDR2 SASEGT. The CDR3 spans 10 residues.

V gene TRBV28 combines with J gene TRBJ1-4; 8 bases fit TRBD1. V lost 6 bases, J lost 7 bases, and 7 bases stayed unmatched. Germline CDR1 MDHEN, CDR2 SYDVKM. This CDR3 region has 14 residues. The CDR3 loop reads CASRGETGVEKLFF. The CDR3 DNA is TGTGCCAGCAGGGGCGAGACAGGGGTTGAAAAACTGTTTTTT.

The V and J genes are TRBV9 and TRBJ2-1; 15 nucleotides match TRBD2. CDR3 size: 20 residues. V was clipped by 0 bases and J by 0 bases; unmatched bases: 7. The germline V gene encodes CDR1 SGDLS and CDR2 YYNGEE. This chain's CDR3 is CASSVGTSGRAPSSYNEQFF. The CDR3 DNA reads TGTGCCAGCAGCGTAGGGACTAGCGGGAGGGCCCCAAGCTCCTACAATGAGCAGTTCTTC.

This clone has just a few counts. The gene calls are TRBV7-2 and TRBJ2-7; no clear D. Germline CDR1 is SGHTA and CDR2 is FQGNSA. There are 13 residues in the CDR3. Trimming stripped 2 bases from V and 3 bases from J, with 8 bases between. The CDR3: CASSLTAYYEQYF. In DNA, the CDR3 is TGTGCCAGCAGCTTAACAGCCTACTACGAGCAGTACTTC.

V usage is TRBV28 and J usage is TRBJ1-1, with D possibly matching TRBD1 (6 bases). Trimming took off 8 bases at V and 4 bases at J, with 17 bases between the two ends. The CDR3 extends over 14 amino acids. Germline V gives CDR1 MDHEN, CDR2 SYDVKM. The CDR3 nucleotides read TGTGCCAGCCTTTCCCACCAGGGGCTCACTGAAGCTTTCTTT. Translated, it gives CASLSHQGLTEAFF. Based on the CDR3 plus reference TRBV28 and TRBJ1-1, the full variable domain is DVKVTQSSRYLVKRTGEKVFLECVQDMDHENMFWYRQDPGLGLRLIYFSYDVKMKEKGDIPEGYSVSREKKERFSLILESASTNQTSMYLCASLSHQGLTEAFFGQGTRLTVV.

In this sample, this clone turned up once. The rearrangement uses TRBV4-1 and TRBJ2-7, with D unresolved. This CDR3 comprises 13 residues. Per the germline V gene, CDR1 is MGHRA and CDR2 is YSYEKL. Trimming took 1 base from V and 2 from J, leaving 6 bases between them. The CDR3 loop reads CASSQVQAYEQYF. CDR3 sequence (DNA): TGCGCCAGCAGCCAAGTTCAAGCCTACGAGCAGTACTTC.

The chain has TRBV6-1 and TRBJ2-3, with D perhaps TRBD1 or TRBD2 (5 bases each). Germline V gene data show CDR1 as MNHNS and CDR2 as SASEGT. The CDR3 loop spans 14 amino acids. Trimming pared 6 bases from V and 2 bases from J, leaving 12 bases between. CDR3 DNA sequence: TGTGCCAGCAGCGAGGGACCGCACACAGATACGCAGTATTTT. It is translated as CASSEGPHTDTQYF.

The chain has TRBV28 and TRBJ2-7; tentative D call: TRBD2 (5 bases). Deletions cut 7 bases from V and 1 base from J, with 11 bases between. The V gene's germline CDR1 is MDHEN and CDR2 SYDVKM. This CDR3 contains 13 residues. The DNA of the CDR3 is TGTGCCAGCACCCGGGGTGGGTCCTACGAGCAGTACTTC. Its protein product is CASTRGGSYEQYF.

This chain links TRBV7-9 with TRBJ1-1; weak D call: TRBD1 (6 bases). The CDR3 contains 14 residues. Germline lookup yields CDR1 SEHNR and CDR2 FQNEAQ (reference sequence). This chain's CDR3 is CGLALDRGNTEAFF. In DNA, the CDR3 is TGTGGCCTAGCCCTGGACAGAGGGAACACTGAAGCTTTCTTT.

The chain links TRBV28 to TRBJ2-2, with D possibly TRBD2 on 6 matching bases. CDR3 length equals 15 residues. Germline V gene data show CDR1 as MDHEN and CDR2 as SYDVKM. Trimming removed 5 bases from V and 5 bases from J, with 15 bases in between. CDR3 coding DNA: TGTGCCAGCAGTACGTGGCTAGCGACGACCGGGGAGCTGTTTTTT. It yields the protein CASSTWLATTGELFF.